Listed below are T cell receptor beta chains from one sample, sequenced in a study of T cells and Merkel cell carcinoma outcomes. Sequenced by immunoSEQ multiplex PCR; TCRdb stores in-frame clones only, minus some. The data show roughly 9,200 clones, around 84% seen once. What was sequenced was tumor tissue from Merkel cell carcinoma. Receptors were obtained from a human donor with Merkel cell carcinoma. CDR3s include the opening cysteine and the closing phenylalanine or tryptophan. The D gene is left open where the match is weak. The size entry is marked missing in some rows and otherwise reads once, few, many or a size class.

v_call: TRBV2
clone_size: few
d_call: TRBD1
j_call: TRBJ2-7
cdr3_aa: CASFRDRGRQREQYF
cdr3_nt: TGTGCCAGCTTCCGGGACAGGGGGCGTCAGCGCGAGCAGTACTTC

v_call: TRBV19
clone_size: -
d_call: -
j_call: TRBJ2-3
cdr3_aa: CASRFTDTQYF
cdr3_nt: TGTGCCAGTAGGTTCACAGATACGCAGTATTTT

v_call: TRBV10-3
clone_size: once
d_call: -
j_call: TRBJ2-3
cdr3_aa: CAIRDRYTDTQYF
cdr3_nt: TGTGCCATCCGGGACCGATACACAGATACGCAGTATTTT

v_call: TRBV4-1
clone_size: -
d_call: -
j_call: TRBJ1-6
cdr3_aa: CASSQEERVGNSPLHF
cdr3_nt: TGCGCCAGCAGCCAAGAAGAAAGGGTGGGGAATTCACCCCTCCACTTT

v_call: TRBV28
clone_size: -
d_call: TRBD1
j_call: TRBJ1-2
cdr3_aa: CASSLNQGDYGYTF
cdr3_nt: TGTGCCAGCAGTCTGAACCAGGGGGACTATGGCTACACCTTC

v_call: TRBV15
clone_size: once
d_call: -
j_call: TRBJ1-2
cdr3_aa: CATSRVGALYGYTF
cdr3_nt: TGTGCCACCAGCAGAGTAGGGGCCCTCTATGGCTACACCTTC

v_call: TRBV4-3
clone_size: -
d_call: -
j_call: TRBJ2-2
cdr3_aa: CASSQFPSVTGELFF
cdr3_nt: TGCGCCAGCAGCCAATTCCCTTCTGTGACCGGGGAGCTGTTTTTT

v_call: TRBV5-1
clone_size: few
d_call: TRBD1
j_call: TRBJ1-1
cdr3_aa: CASSFGTANTEAFF
cdr3_nt: TGCGCCAGCAGCTTTGGGACAGCGAACACTGAAGCTTTCTTT

v_call: TRBV29-1
clone_size: -
d_call: -
j_call: TRBJ1-1
cdr3_aa: CSAWGILMNTEAFF
cdr3_nt: TGCAGCGCCTGGGGCATTCTGATGAACACTGAAGCTTTCTTT

v_call: TRBV29-1
clone_size: -
d_call: -
j_call: TRBJ2-3
cdr3_aa: CSVDGGFYADTQYF
cdr3_nt: TGCAGCGTTGATGGGGGGTTTTATGCAGATACGCAGTATTTT

v_call: TRBV9
clone_size: -
d_call: -
j_call: TRBJ1-2
cdr3_aa: CASSVAGASLYGYTF
cdr3_nt: TGTGCCAGCAGCGTAGCAGGTGCCTCTCTCTATGGCTACACCTTC

v_call: TRBV4-1
clone_size: -
d_call: -
j_call: TRBJ1-3
cdr3_aa: CASSQGSHTGNTIYF
cdr3_nt: TGCGCCAGCAGCCAAGGGAGTCATACTGGAAACACCATATATTTT

v_call: TRBV4-1
clone_size: -
d_call: -
j_call: TRBJ2-5
cdr3_aa: CASSQHRSSVTQYF
cdr3_nt: TGCGCCAGCAGCCAACACAGGAGCTCGGTTACCCAGTACTTC

v_call: TRBV5-1
clone_size: -
d_call: TRBD2
j_call: TRBJ2-5
cdr3_aa: CASSPGGGGQETQYF
cdr3_nt: TGCGCCAGCAGCCCCGGCGGGGGGGGCCAAGAGACCCAGTACTTC

v_call: TRBV4-3
clone_size: once
d_call: -
j_call: TRBJ1-6
cdr3_aa: CASSQDLSSPLHF
cdr3_nt: TGCGCCAGCAGCCAAGATCTATCCTCACCCCTCCACTTT

v_call: TRBV7-6
clone_size: -
d_call: -
j_call: TRBJ1-2
cdr3_aa: CASSLGGGGAFYGYTF
cdr3_nt: TGTGCCAGCAGCTTAGGCGGGGGCGGAGCCTTCTATGGCTACACCTTC

v_call: TRBV6-1
clone_size: -
d_call: -
j_call: TRBJ2-7
cdr3_aa: CASSEHKGSYEQYF
cdr3_nt: TGTGCCAGCAGTGAACATAAGGGCTCCTACGAGCAGTACTTC

v_call: TRBV18
clone_size: -
d_call: TRBD1
j_call: TRBJ2-5
cdr3_aa: CASSRSRDRETQYF
cdr3_nt: TGTGCCAGCTCACGGAGTAGGGACAGGGAGACCCAGTACTTC

v_call: TRBV28
clone_size: few
d_call: TRBD1
j_call: TRBJ1-6
cdr3_aa: CASSVDRMSPLHF
cdr3_nt: TGTGCCAGCAGTGTGGACAGGATGTCACCCCTCCACTTT

v_call: TRBV28
clone_size: -
d_call: TRBD1
j_call: TRBJ2-2
cdr3_aa: CASSLGDRGRRYTGELFF
cdr3_nt: TGTGCCAGCAGTTTGGGGGACAGGGGGCGCAGGTACACCGGGGAGCTGTTTTTT

v_call: TRBV4-2
clone_size: -
d_call: -
j_call: TRBJ2-5
cdr3_aa: CASSQDGTAQYF
cdr3_nt: TGTGCCAGCAGCCAAGATGGGACGGCCCAGTACTTC

v_call: TRBV7-2
clone_size: -
d_call: TRBD1
j_call: TRBJ2-7
cdr3_aa: CASSPGTGFSEQYF
cdr3_nt: TGTGCCAGCAGCCCCGGGACAGGGTTCTCCGAGCAGTACTTC

v_call: TRBV29-1
clone_size: -
d_call: -
j_call: TRBJ2-7
cdr3_aa: CSVVGDFTYEQYF
cdr3_nt: TGCAGCGTTGTTGGGGACTTTACCTACGAGCAGTACTTC

v_call: TRBV6-1
clone_size: -
d_call: -
j_call: TRBJ1-2
cdr3_aa: CASISGPTTNYGYTF
cdr3_nt: TGTGCTAGCATTTCAGGTCCCACGACTAACTATGGCTACACCTTC

v_call: TRBV15
clone_size: few
d_call: -
j_call: TRBJ2-7
cdr3_aa: CATSKGQRELQYF
cdr3_nt: TGTGCCACCAGCAAGGGACAAAGAGAGTTGCAGTACTTC

v_call: TRBV2
clone_size: -
d_call: -
j_call: TRBJ2-2
cdr3_aa: CASFPTANTGELFF
cdr3_nt: TGTGCCAGCTTTCCGACAGCGAACACCGGGGAGCTGTTTTTT

v_call: TRBV5-1
clone_size: -
d_call: -
j_call: TRBJ2-7
cdr3_aa: CASSPNRDSYEQYF
cdr3_nt: TGCGCCAGCAGCCCTAACAGGGATTCCTACGAGCAGTACTTC

v_call: TRBV6-1
clone_size: -
d_call: TRBD2
j_call: TRBJ2-3
cdr3_aa: CACNPLGGSTDTQYF
cdr3_nt: TGTGCCTGCAATCCCCTGGGGGGGAGCACAGATACGCAGTATTTT

v_call: TRBV5-1
clone_size: -
d_call: -
j_call: TRBJ1-6
cdr3_aa: CASSLVVGSDSPLHF
cdr3_nt: TGCGCCAGCAGCTTGGTAGTAGGAAGCGATTCACCCCTCCACTTT

v_call: TRBV6-1
clone_size: -
d_call: TRBD2
j_call: TRBJ2-7
cdr3_aa: CASSEGAGGQGYEQYF
cdr3_nt: TGTGCCAGCAGTGAAGGCGCGGGGGGGCAGGGCTACGAGCAGTACTTC

v_call: TRBV18
clone_size: -
d_call: TRBD2
j_call: TRBJ2-5
cdr3_aa: CASSESAGGETQYF
cdr3_nt: TGTGCCAGCTCAGAATCAGCGGGGGGAGAGACCCAGTACTTC

v_call: TRBV19
clone_size: -
d_call: -
j_call: TRBJ1-6
cdr3_aa: CASSPGKSSYNSPLHF
cdr3_nt: TGTGCCAGTAGCCCCGGGAAAAGCTCCTATAATTCACCCCTCCACTTT

v_call: TRBV27
clone_size: -
d_call: -
j_call: TRBJ2-1
cdr3_aa: CASSFRAGNYNEQFF
cdr3_nt: TGTGCCAGCAGTTTTAGGGCAGGGAACTACAATGAGCAGTTCTTC

v_call: TRBV19
clone_size: once
d_call: -
j_call: TRBJ1-1
cdr3_aa: CASSSRGSANTEVFF
cdr3_nt: TGTGCCAGTAGTTCCAGGGGATCCGCGAACACTGAAGTTTTCTTT

v_call: TRBV5-1
clone_size: few
d_call: -
j_call: TRBJ2-5
cdr3_aa: CASSQQGRDGTQYF
cdr3_nt: TGCGCCAGCAGCCAACAGGGGCGGGATGGGACCCAGTACTTC

v_call: TRBV18
clone_size: -
d_call: -
j_call: TRBJ2-5
cdr3_aa: CASSATAETQYF
cdr3_nt: TGTGCCAGCTCAGCCACGGCGGAGACCCAGTACTTC

v_call: TRBV7-9
clone_size: -
d_call: -
j_call: TRBJ2-2
cdr3_aa: CASDTLQAGTGELFF
cdr3_nt: TGTGCCAGCGACACCCTACAGGCGGGCACCGGGGAGCTGTTTTTT

v_call: TRBV11-2
clone_size: few
d_call: -
j_call: TRBJ2-5
cdr3_aa: CASSLGAGSQETQYF
cdr3_nt: TGTGCCAGCAGCTTAGGGGCAGGGTCCCAAGAGACCCAGTACTTC

v_call: TRBV5-4
clone_size: -
d_call: -
j_call: TRBJ2-1
cdr3_aa: CASSYRRGPNEQFF
cdr3_nt: TGTGCCAGCAGCTACCGTCGGGGGCCTAATGAGCAGTTCTTC

v_call: TRBV29-1
clone_size: -
d_call: -
j_call: TRBJ2-4
cdr3_aa: CSVWSLASNIQYF
cdr3_nt: TGCAGCGTTTGGTCTCTAGCTTCGAACATTCAGTACTTC

v_call: TRBV11-2
clone_size: -
d_call: -
j_call: TRBJ2-3
cdr3_aa: CASSRWTRGTDTQYF
cdr3_nt: TGTGCCAGCAGCCGTTGGACGCGGGGCACAGATACGCAGTATTTT

v_call: TRBV5-1
clone_size: -
d_call: -
j_call: TRBJ2-7
cdr3_aa: CASSWEGGPYEQYF
cdr3_nt: TGCGCCAGCAGCTGGGAGGGGGGACCCTACGAGCAGTACTTC

v_call: TRBV25-1
clone_size: once
d_call: -
j_call: TRBJ2-3
cdr3_aa: CASSEGAGGWTDTQYF
cdr3_nt: TGTGCCAGCAGCGAAGGGGCCGGGGGCTGGACAGATACGCAGTATTTT

v_call: TRBV27
clone_size: -
d_call: TRBD2
j_call: TRBJ2-1
cdr3_aa: CASSLSRRGGSEQFF
cdr3_nt: TGTGCCAGCAGTTTATCGAGGCGGGGGGGCAGTGAGCAGTTCTTC

v_call: TRBV18
clone_size: -
d_call: TRBD1
j_call: TRBJ1-1
cdr3_aa: CASSPKSGGFTEAFF
cdr3_nt: TGTGCCAGCTCACCAAAGTCAGGGGGTTTCACTGAAGCTTTCTTT

v_call: TRBV29-1
clone_size: -
d_call: -
j_call: TRBJ2-7
cdr3_aa: CSATGGGTYEQYF
cdr3_nt: TGCAGCGCGACAGGAGGGGGGACCTACGAGCAGTACTTC

v_call: TRBV9
clone_size: -
d_call: -
j_call: TRBJ2-7
cdr3_aa: CASSESGSSFKQYF
cdr3_nt: TGTGCCAGCAGCGAGAGCGGGTCCTCCTTCAAGCAGTACTTC

v_call: TRBV21-1
clone_size: -
d_call: -
j_call: TRBJ1-1
cdr3_aa: CATQGTNTEAFF
cdr3_nt: TGTGCCACCCAGGGTACGAACACTGAAGCTTTCTTT

v_call: TRBV28
clone_size: -
d_call: -
j_call: TRBJ2-3
cdr3_aa: CASSFGRYTDTQYF
cdr3_nt: TGTGCCAGCAGTTTTGGACGTTACACAGATACGCAGTATTTT

v_call: TRBV15
clone_size: few
d_call: TRBD1
j_call: TRBJ1-2
cdr3_aa: CATSRRGTEGYTF
cdr3_nt: TGTGCCACCAGCAGACGAGGGACAGAGGGCTACACCTTC

v_call: TRBV5-4
clone_size: once
d_call: -
j_call: TRBJ1-6
cdr3_aa: CASSTGHLNNSPLHF
cdr3_nt: TGTGCCAGCAGCACGGGACACCTTAATAATTCACCCCTCCACTTT

v_call: TRBV7-7
clone_size: -
d_call: -
j_call: TRBJ2-7
cdr3_aa: CASSLVHEQYF
cdr3_nt: TGTGCCAGCAGCTTAGTCCACGAGCAGTACTTC

v_call: TRBV4-2
clone_size: -
d_call: -
j_call: TRBJ1-1
cdr3_aa: CASSQEDLWVLNTEAFF
cdr3_nt: TGTGCCAGCAGCCAAGAAGACCTTTGGGTTTTAAACACTGAAGCTTTCTTT

v_call: TRBV6-1
clone_size: -
d_call: -
j_call: TRBJ1-5
cdr3_aa: CASSSRGLGQPQHF
cdr3_nt: TGTGCCAGCAGTTCCAGGGGACTCGGTCAGCCCCAGCATTTT